This TCR beta chain originates from a study of T-cell reconstitution after alpha-beta-depleted transplantation in children. A TCRbeta library incorporating unique molecular identifiers was prepared. TCRdb analysed the PCR reads with MiXCR anew, one entry per CDR3 protein. The sample contains roughly 150,000 distinct CDR3 sequences, around 10% of which appear only once. The V end lost 2 bases, the J end lost 1 base, and 12 bases lay between the germline ends. CDR1 is SGHNT and CDR2 is YYREEE in the germline V gene (reference sequence). The CDR3 consists of 16 residues. The origin of this receptor is a boy between 2 and 10 years old with acute myeloid leukemia, due to receive a stem cell transplant. The specimen comprised PBMCs, sampled before TCRalphabeta/CD19-depleted stem cell transplant. V and J are TRBV5-4 and TRBJ2-2, with D possibly being TRBD2 (5 bases). CDR3 residues: CASSFGGRENTGELFF. CDR3 nucleotides: TGTGCCAGCAGCTTTGGAGGACGGGAGAACACCGGGGAGCTGTTTTTT.